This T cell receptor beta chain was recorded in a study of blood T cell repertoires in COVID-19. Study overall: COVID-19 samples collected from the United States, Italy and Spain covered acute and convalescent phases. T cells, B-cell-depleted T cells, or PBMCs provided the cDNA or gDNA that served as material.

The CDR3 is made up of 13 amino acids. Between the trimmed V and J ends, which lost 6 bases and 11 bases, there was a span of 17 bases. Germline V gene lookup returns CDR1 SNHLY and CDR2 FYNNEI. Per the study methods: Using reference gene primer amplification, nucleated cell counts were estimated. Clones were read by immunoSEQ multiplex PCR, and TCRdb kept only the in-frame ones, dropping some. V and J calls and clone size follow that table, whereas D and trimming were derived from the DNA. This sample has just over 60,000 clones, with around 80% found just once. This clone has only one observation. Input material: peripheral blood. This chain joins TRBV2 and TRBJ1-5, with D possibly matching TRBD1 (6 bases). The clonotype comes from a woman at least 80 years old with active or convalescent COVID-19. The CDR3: CASRADRSLTQHF. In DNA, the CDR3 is TGTGCCAGCAGGGCCGACAGGTCTCTAACCCAGCATTTT.